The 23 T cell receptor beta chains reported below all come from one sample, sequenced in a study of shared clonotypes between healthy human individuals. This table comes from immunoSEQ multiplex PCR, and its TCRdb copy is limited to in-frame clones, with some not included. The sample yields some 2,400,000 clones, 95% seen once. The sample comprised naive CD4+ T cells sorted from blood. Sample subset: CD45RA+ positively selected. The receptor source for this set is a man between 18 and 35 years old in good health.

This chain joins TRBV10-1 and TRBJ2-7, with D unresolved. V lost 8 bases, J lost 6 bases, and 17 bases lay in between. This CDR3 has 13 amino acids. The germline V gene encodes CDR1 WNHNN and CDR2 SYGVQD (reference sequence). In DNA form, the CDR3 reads TGCGCCAGCGCCGCGATGCCGAGTGGCGAGCAGTACTTC. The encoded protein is CASAAMPSGEQYF.

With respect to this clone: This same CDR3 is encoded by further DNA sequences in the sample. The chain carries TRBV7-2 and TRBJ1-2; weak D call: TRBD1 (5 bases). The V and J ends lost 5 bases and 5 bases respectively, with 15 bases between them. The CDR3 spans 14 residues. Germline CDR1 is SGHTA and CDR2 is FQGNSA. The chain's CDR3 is CASSPSVQGYGYTF. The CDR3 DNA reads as TGTGCCAGCAGCCCATCTGTCCAGGGATATGGCTACACCTTC.

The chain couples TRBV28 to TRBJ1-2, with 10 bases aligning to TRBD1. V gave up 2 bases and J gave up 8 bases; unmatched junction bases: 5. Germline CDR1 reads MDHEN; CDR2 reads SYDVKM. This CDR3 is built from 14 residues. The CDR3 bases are TGTGCCAGCAGTTTAATGACAGGGGGCTGGGGCTACACCTTC. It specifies CASSLMTGGWGYTF.

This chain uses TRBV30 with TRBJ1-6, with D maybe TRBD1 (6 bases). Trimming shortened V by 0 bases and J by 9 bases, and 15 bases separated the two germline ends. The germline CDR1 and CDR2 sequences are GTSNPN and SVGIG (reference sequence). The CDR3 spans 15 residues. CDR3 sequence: CAWSVGGQRSSPLHF. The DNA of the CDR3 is TGTGCCTGGAGTGTCGGGGGGCAACGGAGTTCACCCCTCCACTTT.

CDR3 protein: CASSPTARNSGNTIYF. DNA for the CDR3: TGTGCCAGCAGCCCTACAGCGCGGAACTCTGGAAACACCATATATTTT. This chain links TRBV7-9 with TRBJ1-3; no firm D call. The CDR3 runs 16 residues. V was cut by 5 bases and J by 0 bases, with 14 bases left in between. Germline values: CDR1 SEHNR, CDR2 FQNEAQ (reference sequence). Filled out from reference TRBV7-9 and TRBJ1-3, the complete variable domain reads DTGVSQNPRHKITKRGQNVTFRCDPISEHNRLYWYRQTLGQGPEFLTYFQNEAQLEKSRLLSDRFSAERPKGSFSTLEIQRTEQGDSAMYLCASSPTARNSGNTIYFGEGSWLTVV.

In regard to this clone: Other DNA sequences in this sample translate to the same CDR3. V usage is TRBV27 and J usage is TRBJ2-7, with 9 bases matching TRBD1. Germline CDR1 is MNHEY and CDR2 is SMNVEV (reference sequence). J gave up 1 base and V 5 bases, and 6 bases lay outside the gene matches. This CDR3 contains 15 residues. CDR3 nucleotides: TGTGCCAGCAGTCGTCCGGGACAGGGTTCCTACGAGCAGTACTTC. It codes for CASSRPGQGSYEQYF.

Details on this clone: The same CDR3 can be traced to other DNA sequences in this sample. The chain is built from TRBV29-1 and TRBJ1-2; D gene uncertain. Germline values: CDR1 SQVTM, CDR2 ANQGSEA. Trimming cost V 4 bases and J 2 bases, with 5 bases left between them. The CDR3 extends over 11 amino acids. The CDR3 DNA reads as TGCAGCGTTGCAGAGAACTATGGCTACACCTTC. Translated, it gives CSVAENYGYTF.

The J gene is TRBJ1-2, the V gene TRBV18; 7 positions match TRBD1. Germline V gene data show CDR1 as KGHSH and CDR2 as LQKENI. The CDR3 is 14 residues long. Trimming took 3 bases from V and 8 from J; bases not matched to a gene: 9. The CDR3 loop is CASSPPAEGAGYTF. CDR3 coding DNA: TGTGCCAGCTCACCCCCGGCCGAGGGGGCAGGCTACACCTTC.

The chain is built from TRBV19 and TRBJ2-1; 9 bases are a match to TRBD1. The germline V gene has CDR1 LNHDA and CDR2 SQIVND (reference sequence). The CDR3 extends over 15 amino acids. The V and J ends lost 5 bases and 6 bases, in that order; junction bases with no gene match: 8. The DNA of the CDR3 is TGTGCCAGTAGTCATCCGGGACAGGGATCCAATGAGCAGTTCTTC. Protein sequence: CASSHPGQGSNEQFF. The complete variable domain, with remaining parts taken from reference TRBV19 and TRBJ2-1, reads DGGITQSPKYLFRKEGQNVTLSCEQNLNHDAMYWYRQDPGQGLRLIYYSQIVNDFQKGDIAEGYSVSREKKESFPLTVTSAQKNPTAFYLCASSHPGQGSNEQFFGPGTRLTVL.

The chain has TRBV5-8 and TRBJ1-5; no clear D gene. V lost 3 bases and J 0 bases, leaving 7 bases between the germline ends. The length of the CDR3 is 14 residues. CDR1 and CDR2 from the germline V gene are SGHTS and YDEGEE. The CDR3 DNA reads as TGTGCCAGCAGCTCAGACCCTAGCAATCAGCCCCAGCATTTT. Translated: CASSSDPSNQPQHF.

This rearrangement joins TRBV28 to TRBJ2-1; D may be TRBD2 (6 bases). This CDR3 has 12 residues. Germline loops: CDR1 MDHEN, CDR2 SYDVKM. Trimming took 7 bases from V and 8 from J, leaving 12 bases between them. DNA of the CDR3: TGTGCCAGCATCGGGGGAGCCTATGAGCAGTTCTTC. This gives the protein CASIGGAYEQFF.

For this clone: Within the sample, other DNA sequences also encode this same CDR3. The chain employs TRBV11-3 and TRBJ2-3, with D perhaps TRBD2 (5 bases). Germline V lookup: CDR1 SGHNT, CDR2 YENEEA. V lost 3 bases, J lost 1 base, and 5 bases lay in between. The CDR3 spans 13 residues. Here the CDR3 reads CASSFSGTDTQYF. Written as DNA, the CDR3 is TGTGCCAGCAGCTTTAGCGGCACAGATACGCAGTATTTT.

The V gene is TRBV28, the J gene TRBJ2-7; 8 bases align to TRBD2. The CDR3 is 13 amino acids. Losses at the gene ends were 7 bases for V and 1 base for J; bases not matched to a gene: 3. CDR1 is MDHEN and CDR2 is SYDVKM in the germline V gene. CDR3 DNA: TGTGCCAGCACGGGGGGGCAATCCTACGAGCAGTACTTC. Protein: CASTGGQSYEQYF.

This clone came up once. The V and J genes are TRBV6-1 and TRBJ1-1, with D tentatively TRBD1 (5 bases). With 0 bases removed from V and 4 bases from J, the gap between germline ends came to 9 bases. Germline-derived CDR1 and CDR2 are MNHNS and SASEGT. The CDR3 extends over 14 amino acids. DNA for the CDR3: TGTGCCAGCAGTGAAGCACTAGGGGCCACTGAAGCTTTCTTT. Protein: CASSEALGATEAFF.

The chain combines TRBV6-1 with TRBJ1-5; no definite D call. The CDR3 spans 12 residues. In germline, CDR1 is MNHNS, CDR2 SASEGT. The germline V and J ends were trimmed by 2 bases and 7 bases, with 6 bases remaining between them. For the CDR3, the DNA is TGTGCCAGCAGTGAACGGGAACAGCCCCAGCATTTT. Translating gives CASSEREQPQHF.

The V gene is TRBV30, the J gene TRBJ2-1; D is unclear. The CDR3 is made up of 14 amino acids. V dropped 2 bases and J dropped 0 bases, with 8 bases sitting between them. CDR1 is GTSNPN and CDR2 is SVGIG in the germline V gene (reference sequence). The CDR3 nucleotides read TGTGCCTGGAGTTGGGAAAGCTCCTACAATGAGCAGTTCTTC. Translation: CAWSWESSYNEQFF.

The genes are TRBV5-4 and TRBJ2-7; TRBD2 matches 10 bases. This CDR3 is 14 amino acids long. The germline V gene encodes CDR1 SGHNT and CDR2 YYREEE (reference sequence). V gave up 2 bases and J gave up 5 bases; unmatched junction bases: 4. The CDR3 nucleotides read TGTGCCAGCAGCTTTAAAGGGACTAGCGACGAGCAGTACTTC. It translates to CASSFKGTSDEQYF.

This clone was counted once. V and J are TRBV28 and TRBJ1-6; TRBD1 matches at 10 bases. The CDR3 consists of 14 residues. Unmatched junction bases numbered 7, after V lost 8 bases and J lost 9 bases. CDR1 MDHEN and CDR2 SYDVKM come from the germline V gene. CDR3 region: CASYRTGGGSPLHF. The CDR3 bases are TGTGCCAGCTACCGGACAGGGGGGGGTTCACCCCTCCACTTT.

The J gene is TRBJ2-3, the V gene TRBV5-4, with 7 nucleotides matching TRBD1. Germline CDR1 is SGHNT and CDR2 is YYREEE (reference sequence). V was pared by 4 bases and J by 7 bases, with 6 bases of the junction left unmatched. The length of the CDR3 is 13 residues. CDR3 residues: CASSGTVTNTQYF. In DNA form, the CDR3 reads TGTGCCAGCAGCGGGACAGTTACGAATACGCAGTATTTT. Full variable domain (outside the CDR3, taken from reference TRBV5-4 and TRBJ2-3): ETGVTQSPTHLIKTRGQQVTLRCSSQSGHNTVSWYQQALGQGPQFIFQYYREEENGRGNFPPRFSGLQFPNYSSELNVNALELDDSALYLCASSGTVTNTQYFGPGTRLTVL.

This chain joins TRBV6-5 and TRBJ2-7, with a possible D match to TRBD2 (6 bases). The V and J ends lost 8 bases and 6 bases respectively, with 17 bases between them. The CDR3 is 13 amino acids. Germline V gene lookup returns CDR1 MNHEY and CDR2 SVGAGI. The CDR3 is CASYRRGITEQYF. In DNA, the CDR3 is TGTGCCAGCTATCGTCGCGGGATTACCGAGCAGTACTTC.

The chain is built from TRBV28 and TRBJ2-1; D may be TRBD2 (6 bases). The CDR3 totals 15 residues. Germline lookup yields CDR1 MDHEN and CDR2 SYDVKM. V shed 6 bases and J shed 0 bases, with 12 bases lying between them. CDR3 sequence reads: CASSMGLVSYNEQFF. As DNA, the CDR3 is TGTGCCAGCAGCATGGGACTGGTCTCCTACAATGAGCAGTTCTTC.

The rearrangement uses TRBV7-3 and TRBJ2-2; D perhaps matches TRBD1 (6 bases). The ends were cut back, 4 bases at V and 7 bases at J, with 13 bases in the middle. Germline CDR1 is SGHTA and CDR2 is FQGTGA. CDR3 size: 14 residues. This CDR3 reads CASSSQGSGGELFF. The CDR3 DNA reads TGTGCCAGCAGCTCGCAGGGGAGTGGCGGGGAGCTGTTTTTT.

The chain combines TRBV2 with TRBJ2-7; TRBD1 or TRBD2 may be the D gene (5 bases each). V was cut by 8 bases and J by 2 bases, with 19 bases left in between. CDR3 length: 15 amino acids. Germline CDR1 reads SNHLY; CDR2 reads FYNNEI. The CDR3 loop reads CASREGSTLTYEQYF. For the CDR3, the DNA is TGTGCCAGCCGAGAGGGGAGTACCTTGACCTACGAGCAGTACTTC.